The T cell receptor (beta chain) described here comes from a study of blood T cell repertoires in COVID-19. Study information: Collection of acute and convalescent COVID-19 samples took place in the United States, Italy and Spain.

Self-reported history from a screening survey and questionnaire set each donor's cohort. In Cohort 3, a recovered donor had either two negative PCRs, clearance, or symptom resolution. Sequencing used immunoSEQ multiplex PCR; TCRdb keeps in-frame clones, though not all of them. The table records 200,000 to 250,000 clones, 84% of them present only once. The source material was PBMCs or T cells enriched from blood (not recorded which). The TCR comes from a man in his 60s who had recovered from COVID-19.

The CDR3 nucleotides are TGTGCCAGCAGTGGGGACACGATGAACACTGAAGCTTTCTTT. Translated: CASSGDTMNTEAFF. The chain employs TRBV2 and TRBJ1-1, with D perhaps matching TRBD1 (6 bases). CDR1 SNHLY and CDR2 FYNNEI come from the germline V gene. The CDR3 runs 14 residues. The ends were cut back, 4 bases at V and 0 bases at J, with 9 bases in the middle.